This T cell receptor beta chain was found in a study of follicular helper T cells after annual influenza vaccination. Across the study: After each seasonal flu vaccination, blood came on days 0, 7 and 28. Some donors were sampled over the 2013-2014, 2014-2015 and 2015-2016 vaccinations.

In the case of this clone: Antigen specificity is unknown.

Regarding time point: 2014-2015 season, pre-vaccination. Study-wide results and caveats: Productive TCRB sequences came from only roughly 8.5-23% of cells. ICOS+CD38+ cTfh clonality change tracked circulating plasmablast frequency change.

Clones were read by immunoSEQ multiplex PCR, and TCRdb kept only the in-frame ones, dropping some. The data hold about 15,000 clones, with 80% to 90% observed a single time. This TCR came from an adult who received the influenza vaccine. This sample comprised CXCR5- memory CD4+ T cells sorted from blood, obtained on the day of influenza vaccination.

CDR3 sequence: CASSSRTAYEQYF. CDR3 DNA sequence: TGTGCCAGCAGCTCTCGGACAGCCTACGAGCAGTACTTC. The chain combines TRBV7-3 with TRBJ2-7, with D possibly being TRBD1 (6 bases). Germline CDR1 reads SGHTA; CDR2 reads FQGTGA. V shed 4 bases and J shed 2 bases, with 9 bases lying between them. The CDR3 sequence is 13 residues long.